These 4 T cell receptor beta chains originate from one sample sequenced in a study of glioma-infiltrating T cells. Using RNA template, CDR3s of TCR alpha and beta were amplified with iRepertoire arm-PCR. TCRdb ran MiXCR on the multiplex PCR reads and lists one entry per CDR3 protein. The data contain about 210,000 distinct CDR3 sequences, 32% of them singletons. Sequenced material: glioma tissue, nonneoplastic brain tissue, or PBMCs (not recorded which). These receptors all come from a human donor with low-grade glioma or glioblastoma, undergoing nonglioma brain surgery, or in good health (not recorded which).

A remark on this clonotype: This may be a read error, as it is one base from a much larger clone. This chain connects TRBV4-2 to TRBJ2-1; D is perhaps TRBD1 or TRBD2 (5 bases each). There are 15 residues in the CDR3. Germline V gene sequence: CDR1 LGHNA, CDR2 YNFKEQ. The V end lost 5 bases, the J end lost 4 bases, and 15 bases lay between the germline ends. The CDR3 spells CASSEGTTAYNEQFF. The CDR3 DNA is TGTGCCAGCAGCGAAGGGACCACCGCTTACAATGAGCAGTTCTTC.

This chain uses TRBV7-9 with TRBJ2-7; TRBD2 might be the D (5 bases). The ends were cut back, 5 bases at V and 3 bases at J, with 11 bases in the middle. The CDR3 sequence is 13 residues long. Germline V gives CDR1 SEHNR, CDR2 FQNEAQ (reference sequence). CDR3: CASSKTNSYEQYF. The CDR3 region has the DNA TGTGCCAGCAGCAAGACTAATAGCTACGAGCAGTACTTC.

In its sample, this clonotype was seen many times. The gene calls are TRBV7-9 and TRBJ1-1; 7 bases align to TRBD1. There are 14 residues in the CDR3. Per germline, CDR1 SEHNR and CDR2 FQNEAQ (reference sequence). With 3 bases clipped from V and 3 bases from J, the junction kept 4 bases outside the gene matches. The CDR3 nucleotides are TGTGCCAGCAGCTTGTTCGGGACAGACACTGAAGCTTTCTTT. It codes for CASSLFGTDTEAFF.

This clonotype was picked up a small number of times. The V and J genes are TRBV3-1 and TRBJ2-1, with a possible D match to TRBD2 (5 bases). The length of the CDR3 is 12 residues. The V and J ends lost 1 base and 8 bases respectively, with 6 bases between them. Looked up from germline, CDR1 is LGHDT and CDR2 is YNNKEL (reference sequence). The CDR3 sequence: CASSQASHEQFF. CDR3 nucleotides: TGTGCCAGCAGCCAAGCTAGCCATGAGCAGTTCTTC.